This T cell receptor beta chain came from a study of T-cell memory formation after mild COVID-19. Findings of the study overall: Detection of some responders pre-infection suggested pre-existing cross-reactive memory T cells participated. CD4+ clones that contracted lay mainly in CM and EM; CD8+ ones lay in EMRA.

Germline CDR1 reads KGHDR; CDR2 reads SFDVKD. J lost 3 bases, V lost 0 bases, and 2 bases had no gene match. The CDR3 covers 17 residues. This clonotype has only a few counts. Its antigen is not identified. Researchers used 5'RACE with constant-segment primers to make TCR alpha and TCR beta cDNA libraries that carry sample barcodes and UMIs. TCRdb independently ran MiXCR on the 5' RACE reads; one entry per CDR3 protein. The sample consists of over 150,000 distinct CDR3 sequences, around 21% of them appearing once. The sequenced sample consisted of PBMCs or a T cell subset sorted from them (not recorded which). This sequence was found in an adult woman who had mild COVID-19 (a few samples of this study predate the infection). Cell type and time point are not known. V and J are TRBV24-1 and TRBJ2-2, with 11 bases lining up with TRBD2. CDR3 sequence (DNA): TGTGCCACCAGTGATTTGGGGACTAGCGGCGACACCGGGGAGCTGTTTTTT. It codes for CATSDLGTSGDTGELFF.